The source of this T cell receptor beta chain is a study of control samples from healthy donors and cancer patients. The assay was immunoSEQ multiplex PCR, and TCRdb's table has in-frame clones only and misses some. The data contain about 160,000 clones, roughly nine tenths of them singletons. The length of the CDR3 is 14 residues. The germline V and J ends were trimmed by 7 bases and 6 bases, with 16 bases remaining between them. Germline-derived CDR1 and CDR2 are LNHDA and SQIVND (reference sequence). The sequencing input was blood. The chain couples TRBV19 to TRBJ1-5; D perhaps matches TRBD1 (6 bases). The TCR comes from a woman in her thirties in good health. CDR3 nucleotides: TGTGCCAGTAACCTGGGGGGGGCAATTCAGCCCCAGCATTTT. Its protein product is CASNLGGAIQPQHF.